These 19 T cell receptor beta chains share one sample of origin, sequenced in a study of T cell repertoires in cytomegalovirus infection. TCRdb recomputed calls from the reads with MiXCR, one row per CDR3 protein. There are 680,000 or so distinct CDR3 sequences in the sample; around a third occur only once, and around a sixth lies in the top ten. Antigens of these TCRs are unknown. Material: cultured PBMCs, obtained from culture after CMV antigen stimulation. These receptors all stem from a human donor in good health (CMV status not recorded). Some clones in this sample may be carry-over from other donors' samples.

The chain joins TRBV5-6 to TRBJ2-1; D gene uncertain. Trimming took 3 bases from V and 0 from J, leaving 10 bases between them. The CDR3 is made up of 15 amino acids. The V gene's germline CDR1 is SGHDT and CDR2 YYEEEE. CDR3 residues: CASSSPHNSYNEQFF. The CDR3 region has the DNA TGTGCCAGCAGCTCGCCGCACAACTCCTACAATGAGCAGTTCTTC.

The chain joins TRBV7-2 to TRBJ1-2; 9 nucleotides match TRBD1. CDR1 and CDR2 from the germline V gene are SGHTA and FQGNSA. With V trimmed by 0 bases and J by 6 bases, 8 bases remained unmatched. The CDR3 runs 16 residues. CDR3 DNA: TGTGCCAGCAGCTTAGCGGGGCGGGGACAGGGCCATGGCTACACCTTC. Protein: CASSLAGRGQGHGYTF.

The chain is built from TRBV4-3 and TRBJ2-7; D is ambiguous. The CDR3 has 18 residues. The V end lost 0 bases, the J end lost 3 bases, and 21 bases lay between the germline ends. Germline CDR1 is LGHNA and CDR2 is YSLEER. DNA of the CDR3: TGCGCCAGCAGCCAAGAGTTTTTCGGGTTTGGGTCCCACTACGAGCAGTACTTC. Translating gives CASSQEFFGFGSHYEQYF.

The V call is TRBV20-1, the J call TRBJ1-1; no clear D gene. Per the germline V gene, CDR1 is DFQATT and CDR2 is SNEGSKA (reference sequence). V was clipped by 3 bases and J by 2 bases, with 7 bases between them. The CDR3 contains 12 residues. CDR3 amino acids: CSASPGNTEAFF. The CDR3 nucleotides read TGCAGTGCTAGCCCGGGTAACACTGAAGCTTTCTTT.

The sample holds a few counts of this clonotype. The chain combines TRBV28 with TRBJ2-7; possibly TRBD1 for D (6 bases). The germline V and J ends were trimmed by 10 bases and 3 bases, with 13 bases remaining between them. The CDR3 spans 12 residues. Germline V gene lookup returns CDR1 MDHEN and CDR2 SYDVKM. CDR3: CATSGDVYEQYF. CDR3 DNA sequence: TGTGCCACTTCAGGGGACGTCTACGAGCAGTACTTC.

The genes are TRBV6-2 or TRBV6-3 and TRBJ2-5, with D tentatively TRBD1 (6 bases). The CDR3 runs to 13 residues. The V gene lost 10 bases and the J gene lost 2 bases, with 14 bases spanning the gap. Germline-derived CDR1 and CDR2 are MNHEY and SVGEGT. The CDR3 region has the DNA TGTGCCAAAACAGGGATGAGGCAAGAGACCCAGTACTTC. Translated: CAKTGMRQETQYF.

The chain carries TRBV25-1 and TRBJ1-1; 11 nucleotides align to TRBD1. Germline-derived CDR1 and CDR2 are MGHDK and SYGVNS. The V gene end was trimmed by 2 bases and the J gene end by 5 bases; junction bases not matched to a gene: 16. The CDR3 is 19 amino acids. The CDR3 bases are TGTGCCAGCAGTGAACCCCACCTGAGGAGGGACAGGGGGAGAACTGAAGCTTTCTTT. Translated: CASSEPHLRRDRGRTEAFF.

This clonotype was picked up a small number of times. The V gene is TRBV12-5, the J gene TRBJ2-5; D is unclear. The CDR3 runs 11 residues. Trimming removed 4 bases from V and 7 bases from J, with 7 bases in between. Germline loops: CDR1 LGHNT, CDR2 FRNRAP. The CDR3: CASGSLGTQYF. The CDR3 DNA sequence: TGTGCTAGTGGTTCCCTCGGGACCCAGTACTTC.

This chain joins TRBV6-5 and TRBJ1-1; D ambiguous. Per germline, CDR1 MNHEY and CDR2 SVGAGI. The V end lost 0 bases, the J end lost 0 bases, and 5 bases lay between the germline ends. CDR3 length: 14 residues. The CDR3 here is CASSYSFLNTEAFF. The CDR3 DNA reads TGTGCCAGCAGTTACTCTTTTTTGAACACTGAAGCTTTCTTT.

The chain uses TRBV20-1 and TRBJ1-1; 9 nucleotides match TRBD1. V trimming: 6 bases; J trimming: 10 bases; junction bases outside the gene matches: 9. This CDR3 comprises 12 residues. The germline CDR1 and CDR2 sequences are DFQATT and SNEGSKA (reference sequence). CDR3 DNA: TGCAGTGCCCCGGGACAGGGCGTTAGAGCTTTCTTT. Amino acid sequence: CSAPGQGVRAFF.

There are a few counts of this clonotype. At one end, the junction sequence differs from germline, possibly due to a read error. This chain links TRBV6-1 with TRBJ1-5; D gene ambiguous. Germline V CDR1 and CDR2: MNHNS, SASEGT. This CDR3 is built from 10 residues. The CDR3 DNA reads TGTGCCAGCGGGAATCCGCCCCAGCATTTT. As protein: CASGNPPQHF.

The rearrangement uses TRBV6-1 and TRBJ2-3; the D gene is possibly TRBD1 (5 bases). Germline CDR1 reads MNHNS; CDR2 reads SASEGT. The V gene lost 8 bases and the J gene lost 4 bases, with 16 bases spanning the gap. This CDR3 has 14 amino acids. CDR3 residues: CASRSLGLADTQYF. The CDR3 bases are TGTGCCAGCCGATCCCTGGGGCTAGCAGATACGCAGTATTTT.

This clonotype was observed a few times. This chain uses TRBV12-5 with TRBJ1-2; D remains ambiguous. V lost 4 bases and J lost 0, with 6 bases in between. There are 13 residues in the CDR3. The germline CDR1 and CDR2 sequences are LGHNT and FRNRAP. The CDR3 loop is CASGSSANYGYTF. The CDR3 DNA reads as TGTGCTAGTGGTTCCTCAGCTAACTATGGCTACACCTTC.

This chain uses TRBV6-5 with TRBJ1-1; no clear D gene. Per germline, CDR1 MNHEY and CDR2 SVGAGI. There are 14 residues in the CDR3. The V end was cut by 2 bases, the J end by 5 bases, with 12 bases between. CDR3 DNA sequence: TGTGCCAGCAGTTACAGTAGGGCTCGGACTGAAGCTTTCTTT. Its translation is CASSYSRARTEAFF.

This clonotype was counted between two and nine times. The V call is TRBV7-9, the J call TRBJ1-4; 11 nucleotides match TRBD1. V trimming: 5 bases; J trimming: 7 bases; junction bases outside the gene matches: 3. Germline V gene data show CDR1 as SEHNR and CDR2 as FQNEAQ (reference sequence). The CDR3 covers 14 residues. The CDR3 nucleotides are TGTGCCAGCAGCGGGACAGGGGGTGGTGAAAAACTGTTTTTT. This codes for CASSGTGGGEKLFF.

This chain uses TRBV27 with TRBJ1-4; D gene ambiguous. The CDR3 totals 14 residues. CDR1 MNHEY and CDR2 SMNVEV come from the germline V gene (reference sequence). Trimming took 3 bases from V and 7 from J, leaving 12 bases between them. The CDR3: CASSFRTATEKLFF. DNA for the CDR3: TGTGCCAGCAGTTTCCGGACGGCAACTGAAAAACTGTTTTTT.

The rearrangement joins TRBV5-5 to TRBJ2-5, with TRBD2 matching over 9 bases. J lost 1 base, V lost 2 bases, and 6 bases had no gene match. Germline V gene lookup returns CDR1 SGHKS and CDR2 YYEKEE (reference sequence). This CDR3 has 16 residues. CDR3 sequence (DNA): TGTGCCAGCAGCTTCCGACTAGCGGAACTCCAAGAGACCCAGTACTTC. Its translation is CASSFRLAELQETQYF.

This clonotype was recorded at least ten times. V gene TRBV7-8 combines with J gene TRBJ1-1; D is perhaps TRBD1 (5 bases). Trimming removed 4 bases from V and 2 bases from J, with 14 bases in between. Germline values: CDR1 SGHVS, CDR2 FQNEAQ. The CDR3 length is 15 residues. Here the CDR3 DNA reads TGTGCCAGCAGCTCTAGGACATACTATAACACTGAAGCTTTCTTT. As protein: CASSSRTYYNTEAFF.

The V gene is TRBV5-1, the J gene TRBJ2-4; D perhaps matches TRBD1 (6 bases). Germline-derived CDR1 and CDR2 are SGHRS and YFSETQ. The CDR3 length is 12 residues. Trimming cost V 0 bases and J 8 bases, with 6 bases left between them. The CDR3 DNA reads TGCGCCAGCAGCTTGGGACAGGACATTCAGTACTTC. Protein: CASSLGQDIQYF.